What follows are 29 T cell receptor beta chains derived from one specimen sequenced in a study of T-cell memory formation after mild COVID-19. TCRdb re-derived calls from the 5' RACE reads in MiXCR, one entry per CDR3 protein. The sample lists under 450,000 distinct CDR3 sequences, under 25% occurring once. The sample comprised PBMCs or a T cell subset sorted from them (not recorded which). Receptors originate from an adult woman who had mild COVID-19 (a few samples of this study predate the infection). Cell type and time point are not known.

The table lists this clonotype with a few counts. The chain couples TRBV9 to TRBJ2-2, with D possibly matching TRBD1 (6 bases). This CDR3 has 17 residues. V dropped 0 bases and J dropped 2 bases, with 14 bases sitting between them. CDR1 and CDR2 from the germline V gene are SGDLS and YYNGEE. CDR3 nucleotide sequence: TGTGCCAGCAGCGTAGCCATCGGGACACCCAACACCGGGGAGCTGTTTTTT. It is translated as CASSVAIGTPNTGELFF.

This clonotype has just a few counts. The chain is built from TRBV19 and TRBJ1-1, with 8 bases that match TRBD1. Trimming removed 5 bases from V and 1 base from J; junction bases left unmatched: 9. Germline V gene data show CDR1 as LNHDA and CDR2 as SQIVND (reference sequence). The CDR3 contains 16 residues. CDR3 protein: CASSPRQGPPNTEAFF. The CDR3 bases are TGTGCCAGTAGTCCACGACAGGGGCCGCCGAACACTGAAGCTTTCTTT.

The chain is built from TRBV29-1 and TRBJ1-2, with no clear D. The germline V gene has CDR1 SQVTM and CDR2 ANQGSEA. CDR3 length: 14 amino acids. V lost 0 bases to trimming and J lost 4 bases, with 12 bases between them. The CDR3 is CSVEDQGIGYGYTF. DNA of the CDR3: TGCAGCGTTGAAGATCAAGGGATAGGCTATGGCTACACCTTC.

The V call is TRBV25-1, the J call TRBJ2-5; D not certain. The CDR3 runs 16 residues. Germline assignment: CDR1 MGHDK and CDR2 SYGVNS. V shed 2 bases and J shed 0 bases, with 13 bases lying between them. CDR3 nucleotides: TGTGCCAGCAGTGAAGACATCCTTGCGTACCAAGAGACCCAGTACTTC. It translates to CASSEDILAYQETQYF. Drawing the rest from reference TRBV25-1 and TRBJ2-5, the complete variable domain is EADIYQTPRYLVIGTGKKITLECSQTMGHDKMYWYQQDPGMELHLIHYSYGVNSTEKGDLSSESTVSRIRTEHFPLTLESARPSHTSQYLCASSEDILAYQETQYFGPGTRLLVL.

This clonotype was observed a handful of times. This chain uses TRBV20-1 with TRBJ1-1, with 9 bases that match TRBD1. The J segment lost 5 bases and the V segment lost 6 bases, leaving 7 bases of the junction unmatched. This CDR3 comprises 13 residues. Germline CDR1 is DFQATT and CDR2 is SNEGSKA (reference sequence). The CDR3 loop reads CSANRQGGTEAFF. CDR3 coding DNA: TGCAGTGCCAATAGACAGGGGGGGACTGAAGCTTTCTTT.

This rearrangement joins TRBV27 to TRBJ2-7; possible D gene TRBD1, 5 bases. The CDR3 runs to 14 residues. Germline V gene lookup returns CDR1 MNHEY and CDR2 SMNVEV (reference sequence). V was trimmed by 6 bases and J by 2 bases, leaving 14 bases between them. CDR3 protein: CASRKQVAPYEQYF. CDR3 nucleotide sequence: TGTGCCAGCAGAAAACAGGTCGCGCCCTACGAGCAGTACTTC.

The CDR3 loop reads CASSGTTGEIYEQYF. CDR3 in DNA: TGTGCCAGCAGCGGGACGACAGGGGAAATCTACGAGCAGTACTTC. The V and J genes are TRBV5-6 and TRBJ2-7; 8 nucleotides line up with TRBD1. This CDR3 has 15 amino acids. Per germline, CDR1 SGHDT and CDR2 YYEEEE. Trimming at V came to 4 bases and at J to 3 bases, leaving 9 bases not matched to a gene. Supplemented by reference TRBV5-6 and TRBJ2-7, the full variable domain reads DAGVTQSPTHLIKTRGQQVTLRCSPKSGHDTVSWYQQALGQGPQFIFQYYEEEERQRGNFPDRFSGHQFPNYSSELNVNALLLGDSALYLCASSGTTGEIYEQYFGPGTRLTVT.

The V and J genes are TRBV25-1 and TRBJ2-5, with 14 nucleotides matching TRBD2. Germline assignment: CDR1 MGHDK and CDR2 SYGVNS. V shed 10 bases, J shed 6 bases, and the junction held 4 bases outside the gene matches. The CDR3 is made up of 13 amino acids. The CDR3 sequence: CATGLAGGQTQYF. The CDR3 coding sequence is TGTGCCACCGGACTAGCGGGAGGACAGACCCAGTACTTC.

This chain joins TRBV7-9 and TRBJ1-1; D unclear. The CDR3 is 13 residues long. V was cut by 5 bases and J by 1 base, with 8 bases left in between. Germline V gives CDR1 SEHNR, CDR2 FQNEAQ (reference sequence). The CDR3 is CASSQYTNTEAFF. CDR3 nucleotide sequence: TGTGCCAGCAGCCAATACACGAACACTGAAGCTTTCTTT.

J is TRBJ2-5 and V is TRBV12-3 or TRBV12-4; 8 nucleotides line up with TRBD2. With V trimmed by 5 bases and J by 2 bases, 7 bases remained unmatched. The CDR3 is made up of 15 amino acids. The CDR3 sequence: CASSPSGSHQETQYF. CDR3 nucleotides: TGTGCCAGCAGTCCGAGCGGGAGTCATCAAGAGACCCAGTACTTC.

J is TRBJ1-2 and V is TRBV7-8; 11 nucleotides align to TRBD1. Germline CDR1 reads SGHVS; CDR2 reads FQNEAQ. This CDR3 has 17 amino acids. V gave up 4 bases and J gave up 0 bases; unmatched junction bases: 7. CDR3 nucleotide sequence: TGTGCCAGCAGCTGGGACAGGGGGGCGTCGGCTAACTATGGCTACACCTTC. Translated, it gives CASSWDRGASANYGYTF.

This chain joins TRBV7-9 and TRBJ2-2; 8 positions agree with TRBD2. Germline V lookup: CDR1 SEHNR, CDR2 FQNEAQ (reference sequence). After removal of 2 bases from V and 5 bases from J, the junction contained 7 bases not matched to a gene. The CDR3 is 16 amino acids. The CDR3 coding sequence is TGTGCCAGCAGCTTACCCAGCGGGGGAATAACCGGGGAGCTGTTTTTT. Its protein product is CASSLPSGGITGELFF.

The chain couples TRBV11-3 to TRBJ2-1; 12 bases are a match to TRBD2. The CDR3 length is 17 residues. J was trimmed by 2 bases and V by 3 bases; bases with no gene match: 5. The V gene's germline CDR1 is SGHNT and CDR2 YENEEA. In DNA form, the CDR3 reads TGTGCCAGCAGCTTTAGGACTAGCGGGGCGACCTACAATGAGCAGTTCTTC. Translation gives CASSFRTSGATYNEQFF.

The rearrangement joins TRBV6-1 to TRBJ2-1; TRBD1 aligns across 11 bases. The CDR3 length is 15 residues. The germline gives CDR1 MNHNS, CDR2 SASEGT. V was pared by 5 bases and J by 2 bases, with 2 bases of the junction left unmatched. The CDR3 reads CASSWDRGTYNEQFF. DNA of the CDR3: TGTGCCAGCAGTTGGGACAGGGGGACCTACAATGAGCAGTTCTTC.

The chain employs TRBV20-1 and TRBJ2-7; D unresolved. This CDR3 is 14 amino acids long. From germline, CDR1 is DFQATT and CDR2 SNEGSKA (reference sequence). The germline V and J ends were trimmed by 3 bases and 1 base, with 13 bases remaining between them. CDR3 DNA: TGCAGTGCTAGCGACCCAGACGGATCCTACGAGCAGTACTTC. Translated, it gives CSASDPDGSYEQYF.

This clonotype was observed a few times. The chain combines TRBV15 with TRBJ2-7, with 13 bases fitting TRBD2. Germline CDR1 LNHNV, CDR2 YYDKDF (reference sequence). With 0 bases clipped from V and 5 bases from J, the junction kept 4 bases outside the gene matches. The CDR3 covers 16 residues. The CDR3 reads CATSRDPGLAGDEQYF. The CDR3 DNA reads as TGTGCCACCAGCAGAGACCCTGGACTAGCGGGAGACGAGCAGTACTTC.

Only a few counts were recorded for this clonotype. J is TRBJ1-1 and V is TRBV5-1; no reliable D call. Trimming stripped 0 bases from V and 10 bases from J, with 4 bases between. Germline CDR1 SGHRS, CDR2 YFSETQ. The CDR3 runs 10 residues. This CDR3 reads CASSLEGAFF. For the CDR3, the DNA is TGCGCCAGCAGCTTGGAGGGAGCTTTCTTT.

This clonotype was counted ten times or more. This chain connects TRBV5-5 to TRBJ2-1, with 9 bases fitting TRBD2. V lost 2 bases and J lost 8; bases outside the gene matches: 8. The germline CDR1 and CDR2 sequences are SGHKS and YYEKEE (reference sequence). The CDR3 is 15 residues long. CDR3 sequence: CASSFGGGASYEQFF. The CDR3 DNA reads as TGTGCCAGCAGCTTCGGCGGGGGGGCGTCGTATGAGCAGTTCTTC.

V usage is TRBV28 and J usage is TRBJ1-1, with D unclear. Germline V gene lookup returns CDR1 MDHEN and CDR2 SYDVKM. This CDR3 spans 11 amino acids. With 6 bases removed from V and 11 bases from J, the gap between germline ends came to 13 bases. The CDR3 DNA sequence: TGTGCCAGCAGAGAACCGGGAACCGCTTTCTTT. This sequence encodes CASREPGTAFF.

V and J are TRBV29-1 and TRBJ2-7; the D is unclear. In germline, CDR1 is SQVTM, CDR2 ANQGSEA. The CDR3 is made up of 13 amino acids. Trimming removed 7 bases at V and 4 bases at J, with 17 bases between. DNA for the CDR3: TGCAGCGCATCTCCCGGGCCCAGTTACGAGCAGTACTTC. Residues: CSASPGPSYEQYF.

This clonotype was observed many times. The chain employs TRBV5-1 and TRBJ2-5; D gene unclear. The V gene's germline CDR1 is SGHRS and CDR2 YFSETQ. The CDR3 is 13 amino acids. V lost 4 bases and J lost 4, with 11 bases in between. The CDR3 DNA reads TGCGCCAGCAGCCAGGCTCCACGAGAGACCCAGTACTTC. Its protein product is CASSQAPRETQYF.

The chain links TRBV7-2 to TRBJ2-6; D is uncertain. Trimming cost V 3 bases and J 3 bases, with 6 bases left between them. The CDR3 totals 14 residues. Looked up from germline, CDR1 is SGHTA and CDR2 is FQGNSA. In nucleotides, the CDR3 is TGTGCCAGCAGCTTGGTTGGTGGGGCCAACGTCCTGACTTTC. Translated, it gives CASSLVGGANVLTF.

As regards this clonotype: The junction departs from germline at one end; a sequencing error may be responsible. The chain combines TRBV27 with TRBJ1-2; 8 positions match TRBD1. The length of the CDR3 is 15 residues. Germline CDR1 reads MNHEY; CDR2 reads SMNVEV (reference sequence). CDR3 sequence: CASSISGGFNYGYTF. The CDR3 region has the DNA TGTGCCAGCAGTATATCAGGGGGCTTCAACTATGGCTACACCTTC.

The chain couples TRBV5-1 to TRBJ2-3; possible D gene TRBD2, 6 bases. Trimming took 4 bases from V and 1 from J, leaving 13 bases between them. This CDR3 contains 15 residues. Germline CDR1 and CDR2: SGHRS and YFSETQ. CDR3 DNA sequence: TGCGCCAGCAGCGCGCAGTGGGGGGGCACAGATACGCAGTATTTT. It codes for CASSAQWGGTDTQYF.

The rearrangement links TRBV7-2 to TRBJ2-1, with 8 bases that match TRBD1. This CDR3 spans 16 amino acids. V lost 2 bases, J lost 2 bases, and 5 bases stayed unmatched. Germline values: CDR1 SGHTA, CDR2 FQGNSA. CDR3 coding DNA: TGTGCCAGCAGCTTAAGGACAGGGCAACCCTACAATGAGCAGTTCTTC. Its translation: CASSLRTGQPYNEQFF.

V gene TRBV4-2 combines with J gene TRBJ2-5; 11 bases are a match to TRBD2. The CDR3 length is 18 residues. The trim removed 1 base at V and 5 bases at J, leaving 12 bases unmatched. The germline V gene has CDR1 LGHNA and CDR2 YNFKEQ. CDR3 coding DNA: TGTGCCAGCAGCCAAGCCGGTGATAGCGGGGGGGCCGGGGAGACCCAGTACTTC. Translated, it gives CASSQAGDSGGAGETQYF.

J is TRBJ2-7 and V is TRBV5-6, with TRBD1 matching over 10 bases. Per the germline V gene, CDR1 is SGHDT and CDR2 is YYEEEE. There are 18 residues in the CDR3. V lost 4 bases, J lost 0 bases, and 13 bases stayed unmatched. The CDR3 nucleotides are TGTGCCAGCAGCCCCGGCCCTACACGGACAGGGGGCTCCTACGAGCAGTACTTC. Residues: CASSPGPTRTGGSYEQYF.

The chain carries TRBV7-9 and TRBJ2-7; D ambiguous. This CDR3 spans 15 amino acids. Deletions cut 2 bases from V and 2 bases from J, with 13 bases between. The germline CDR1 and CDR2 sequences are SEHNR and FQNEAQ (reference sequence). The CDR3 spells CASSLSTKETYEQYF. The CDR3 coding sequence is TGTGCCAGCAGCTTATCAACTAAGGAAACCTACGAGCAGTACTTC.

The chain employs TRBV5-1 and TRBJ2-7; TRBD2 is a possible D gene (5 bases). V lost 0 bases, J lost 3 bases, and 7 bases lay in between. This CDR3 spans 13 amino acids. Germline V gene sequence: CDR1 SGHRS, CDR2 YFSETQ. CDR3 sequence: CASSLADYYEQYF. The CDR3 DNA is TGCGCCAGCAGCTTGGCCGACTACTACGAGCAGTACTTC.